This T cell receptor beta chain is drawn from a study of cytomegalovirus exposure and HLA in healthy donors. Whole-study results and caveats: It has been reported that TCR beta sequences accurately predicted the HLA-A and HLA-B alleles of most subjects.

60 Vbeta and 13 Jbeta primers were used in PCR. The assay was immunoSEQ multiplex PCR, and TCRdb's table has in-frame clones only and misses some. Of a few hundred thousand clones in the sample, roughly 80% are singletons; the top ten hold just over 1.4%. Germline CDR1 reads LNHDA; CDR2 reads SQIVND (reference sequence). CDR3 length: 14 amino acids. Trimming stripped 4 bases from V and 4 bases from J, with 12 bases between. In regard to this clone: Its antigen is unidentified.

This receptor was identified in a girl under 18 in good health and CMV-seronegative. Material for sequencing was PBMCs. This chain links TRBV19 with TRBJ2-3, with D perhaps matching TRBD1 (6 bases). The CDR3 spells CASSKIQGSDTQYF. The CDR3 region has the DNA TGTGCCAGTAGTAAAATACAGGGATCAGATACGCAGTATTTT.